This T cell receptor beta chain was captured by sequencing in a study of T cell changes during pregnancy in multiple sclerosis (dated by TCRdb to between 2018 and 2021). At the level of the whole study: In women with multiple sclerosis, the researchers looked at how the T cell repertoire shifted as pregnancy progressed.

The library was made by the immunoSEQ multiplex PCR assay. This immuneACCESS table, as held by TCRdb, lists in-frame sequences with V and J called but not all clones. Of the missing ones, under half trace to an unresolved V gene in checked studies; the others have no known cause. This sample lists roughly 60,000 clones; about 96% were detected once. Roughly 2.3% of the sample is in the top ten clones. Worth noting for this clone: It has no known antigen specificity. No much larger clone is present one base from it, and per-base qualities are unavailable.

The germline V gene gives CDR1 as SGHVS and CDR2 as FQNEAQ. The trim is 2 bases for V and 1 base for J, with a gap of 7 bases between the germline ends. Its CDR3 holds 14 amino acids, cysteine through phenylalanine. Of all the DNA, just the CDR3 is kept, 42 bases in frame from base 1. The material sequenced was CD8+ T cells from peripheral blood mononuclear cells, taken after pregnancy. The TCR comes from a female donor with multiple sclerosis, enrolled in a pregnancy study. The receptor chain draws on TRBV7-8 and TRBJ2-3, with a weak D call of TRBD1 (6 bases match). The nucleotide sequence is TGTGCCAGCAGCTTACGGACAGGCACAGATACGCAGTATTTT. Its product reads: CASSLRTGTDTQYF.